These 30 T cell receptor beta chains share one sample of origin, sequenced in a study of cytomegalovirus exposure and HLA in healthy donors. The study ran its PCR with 60 Vbeta and 13 Jbeta primers. TCRdb's table, derived via immunoSEQ multiplex PCR, lists solely in-frame clones and lacks some. The sample has approximately 190,000 clones; 87% are singletons. Sequencing was performed on PBMCs. These receptor sequences come from a man aged 30 to 45 in good health and CMV-seronegative.

This clone was seen a single time. The V and J genes are TRBV30 and TRBJ2-7; 7 positions match TRBD1. This CDR3 is 19 amino acids long. Germline CDR1 GTSNPN, CDR2 SVGIG (reference sequence). Trimming took 3 bases from V and 6 from J; bases not matched to a gene: 26. The CDR3 region is CAWSLTPRDSKLTLREQYF. DNA for the CDR3: TGTGCCTGGAGCCTCACCCCCCGGGACAGCAAATTGACATTGCGCGAGCAGTACTTC.

The genes are TRBV19 and TRBJ1-1, with TRBD1 matching over 7 bases. The J segment lost 3 bases and the V segment lost 2 bases, leaving 6 bases of the junction unmatched. This CDR3 region has 15 residues. Germline-derived CDR1 and CDR2 are LNHDA and SQIVND (reference sequence). The CDR3 DNA is TGTGCCAGTAGTATAAACAGGGGAATGGACACTGAAGCTTTCTTT. Its protein is CASSINRGMDTEAFF.

This clone was detected a few times. The chain recombines TRBV28 with TRBJ1-3; D not resolved. The germline V and J ends were trimmed by 6 bases and 4 bases, with 7 bases remaining between them. The CDR3 loop spans 12 amino acids. Germline CDR1 and CDR2: MDHEN and SYDVKM. CDR3 amino acids: CASRTWGNTIYF. DNA for the CDR3: TGTGCCAGCAGAACTTGGGGAAACACCATATATTTT.

The V gene is TRBV6-5, the J gene TRBJ1-2; a possible D gene is TRBD1 (5 bases). The ends were cut back, 6 bases at V and 8 bases at J, with 13 bases in the middle. The germline gives CDR1 MNHEY, CDR2 SVGAGI. CDR3 length: 12 residues. The CDR3 sequence is CASRGQGRGYTF. CDR3 sequence (DNA): TGTGCCAGCAGAGGGCAGGGCCGGGGCTACACCTTC.

The CDR3 region is CAGRTGRNEQYF. CDR3 coding DNA: TGTGCCGGAAGGACAGGGAGAAACGAGCAGTACTTC. This chain uses TRBV28 with TRBJ2-7; 8 bases fit TRBD1. This CDR3 is 12 amino acids long. V trimming: 11 bases; J trimming: 5 bases; junction bases outside the gene matches: 8. From germline, CDR1 is MDHEN and CDR2 SYDVKM. The complete variable domain, with remaining parts taken from reference TRBV28 and TRBJ2-7, reads DVKVTQSSRYLVKRTGEKVFLECVQDMDHENMFWYRQDPGLGLRLIYFSYDVKMKEKGDIPEGYSVSREKKERFSLILESASTNQTSMYLCAGRTGRNEQYFGPGTRLTVT.

This rearrangement joins TRBV25-1 to TRBJ1-1, with TRBD1 matching over 8 bases. The length of the CDR3 is 15 residues. Germline V lookup: CDR1 MGHDK, CDR2 SYGVNS. J gave up 4 bases and V 4 bases, and 8 bases lay outside the gene matches. CDR3 nucleotides: TGTGCCAGCAGTGGGTTCAGGGGGCTTAGCACTGAAGCTTTCTTT. This sequence encodes CASSGFRGLSTEAFF.

This rearrangement joins TRBV21-1 to TRBJ1-5; the table names TRBD1, a call not compared with the DNA. TRBV21-1 represents a pseudogene. The length of the CDR3 is 16 residues. The CDR3 DNA sequence: TGTGCCAGCAGCAAACTCGGCAGGGCAACTAATCAGCCCCAGCATTTT. Translated, it gives CASSKLGRATNQPQHF.

This clone was seen a few times. The chain links TRBV6-5 to TRBJ2-3; 8 bases line up with TRBD1. This CDR3 has 14 amino acids. The V gene's germline CDR1 is MNHEY and CDR2 SVGAGI. V lost 5 bases to trimming and J lost 6 bases; unmatched junction nucleotides: 7. This CDR3 reads CASSKSDRGDTQYF. The CDR3 coding sequence is TGTGCCAGCAGTAAGAGCGACAGGGGTGATACGCAGTATTTT.

This rearrangement joins TRBV14 to TRBJ2-1; D is possibly TRBD2 (5 bases). Germline loops: CDR1 SGHDN, CDR2 FVKESK. This CDR3 contains 14 residues. V lost 0 bases and J 8 bases, leaving 11 bases between the germline ends. The CDR3 sequence is CASSQDLRVHEQFF. CDR3 sequence (DNA): TGTGCCAGCAGCCAAGATTTGAGGGTGCATGAGCAGTTCTTC.

This chain joins TRBV29-1 and TRBJ2-3; D perhaps matches TRBD1 (5 bases). This CDR3 region has 13 residues. V was cut by 7 bases and J by 2 bases, with 13 bases left in between. The V gene's germline CDR1 is SQVTM and CDR2 ANQGSEA. This chain's CDR3 is CSAVTDDTDTQYF. Written as DNA, the CDR3 is TGCAGCGCGGTGACAGACGACACAGATACGCAGTATTTT.

With respect to this clone: Other DNA sequences within the sample encode an identical CDR3. The V and J genes are TRBV5-1 and TRBJ2-3; 10 positions agree with TRBD2. With 0 bases clipped from V and 1 base from J, the junction kept 2 bases outside the gene matches. Germline V lookup: CDR1 SGHRS, CDR2 YFSETQ. The CDR3 spans 16 residues. CDR3 nucleotides: TGCGCCAGCAGCTTGGGTGGGACTAGCGGCACAGATACGCAGTATTTT. This encodes CASSLGGTSGTDTQYF.

V and J are TRBV4-1 and TRBJ2-1, with a possible D match to TRBD1 (6 bases). The germline V gene encodes CDR1 MGHRA and CDR2 YSYEKL. This CDR3 has 15 residues. V shed 3 bases and J shed 4 bases, with 13 bases lying between them. The CDR3 is CASSQFQGSYNEQFF. The CDR3 DNA sequence: TGCGCCAGCAGCCAGTTCCAGGGGAGTTACAATGAGCAGTTCTTC.

The chain uses TRBV5-4 and TRBJ2-2; TRBD2 agrees at 7 bases. This CDR3 region has 15 residues. The trim removed 3 bases at V and 5 bases at J, leaving 7 bases unmatched. Germline CDR1 reads SGHNT; CDR2 reads YYREEE (reference sequence). The CDR3 bases are TGTGCCAGCAGCTACCCAGCGGGAAGAACCGGGGAGCTGTTTTTT. Amino acids: CASSYPAGRTGELFF.

DNA for the CDR3: TGTGCCAGCAGCGCCTCGGGACAGGGGGCTGGCTACACCTTC. This encodes CASSASGQGAGYTF. The rearrangement links TRBV13 to TRBJ1-2; 12 positions agree with TRBD1. J lost 7 bases, V lost 5 bases, and 5 bases had no gene match. The germline V gene encodes CDR1 PRHDT and CDR2 FYEKMQ (reference sequence). The CDR3 has 14 amino acids. Filled out from reference TRBV13 and TRBJ1-2, the complete variable domain reads AAGVIQSPRHLIKEKRETATLKCYPIPRHDTVYWYQQGPGQDPQFLISFYEKMQSDKGSIPDRFSAQQFSDYHSELNMSSLELGDSALYFCASSASGQGAGYTFGSGTRLTVV.

This clone was seen only a few times. The CDR3 sequence is CASSMRTGELGYTF. The CDR3 bases are TGTGCCAGTAGTATGCGGACAGGGGAATTGGGCTACACCTTC. This rearrangement joins TRBV19 to TRBJ1-2; 9 bases fit TRBD1. V lost 3 bases and J lost 8; bases outside the gene matches: 7. The CDR3 consists of 14 residues. The germline CDR1 and CDR2 sequences are LNHDA and SQIVND (reference sequence).

The chain has TRBV5-4 and TRBJ1-2, with D unresolved. This CDR3 contains 14 residues. The germline V gene encodes CDR1 SGHNT and CDR2 YYREEE (reference sequence). V lost 4 bases to trimming and J lost 4 bases, with 14 bases between them. The CDR3 DNA sequence: TGTGCCAGCAGCCCATCCACAGATATCTATGGCTACACCTTC. Residues: CASSPSTDIYGYTF.

This clone has only one observation. At one boundary the junction diverges from the germline segment, which might be a read error. The chain links TRBV7-9 to TRBJ2-7; the match to TRBD2 covers 11 bases. CDR1 is SEHNR, CDR2 FQNEAQ, per germline (reference sequence). The CDR3 covers 14 residues. CDR3 in amino acids: CSSSLAGGPHEQYF. DNA for the CDR3: TGTTCCAGCAGCTTAGCGGGGGGGCCTCACGAGCAGTACTTC.

This chain links TRBV5-1 with TRBJ2-7, with 7 bases lining up with TRBD1. The CDR3 consists of 14 residues. With 4 bases clipped from V and 1 base from J, the junction kept 5 bases outside the gene matches. Per the germline V gene, CDR1 is SGHRS and CDR2 is YFSETQ. In DNA form, the CDR3 reads TGCGCCAGCAGCACGGGACAGCTATCCTACGAGCAGTACTTC. This translates into CASSTGQLSYEQYF.

This clone appeared once. The chain carries TRBV10-3 and TRBJ1-5, with D perhaps matching TRBD1 (5 bases). The CDR3 spans 15 residues. V gave up 4 bases and J gave up 2 bases, with 12 bases separating them. Germline assignment: CDR1 ENHRY and CDR2 SYGVKD. The CDR3 spells CAISGVRDGNQPQHF. In DNA form, the CDR3 reads TGTGCCATCAGTGGGGTCAGGGATGGCAATCAGCCCCAGCATTTT.

This chain uses TRBV5-1 with TRBJ2-3, with D possibly matching TRBD2 (5 bases). The CDR3 is made up of 16 amino acids. V gave up 4 bases and J gave up 3 bases, with 18 bases separating them. The germline gives CDR1 SGHRS, CDR2 YFSETQ. CDR3 in amino acids: CASSRTGSIGTDTQYF. The CDR3 DNA follows: TGCGCCAGCAGCCGGACGGGGAGTATTGGGACAGATACGCAGTATTTT. The entire variable domain, with the rest obtained from reference TRBV5-1 and TRBJ2-3, is as follows: KAGVTQTPRYLIKTRGQQVTLSCSPISGHRSVSWYQQTPGQGLQFLFEYFSETQRNKGNFPGRFSGRQFSNSRSEMNVSTLELGDSALYLCASSRTGSIGTDTQYFGPGTRLTVL.

The chain couples TRBV5-1 to TRBJ2-1, with 13 bases lining up with TRBD2. The CDR3 contains 15 residues. V was clipped by 1 base and J by 10 bases; unmatched bases: 5. From germline, CDR1 is SGHRS and CDR2 YFSETQ. CDR3 sequence: CASSLTSGGAREQFF. As DNA, the CDR3 is TGCGCCAGCAGCTTGACTAGCGGGGGGGCCCGGGAGCAGTTCTTC.

The chain has TRBV7-6 and TRBJ2-6; no firm D call. The CDR3 runs to 12 residues. Trimming shortened V by 4 bases and J by 4 bases, and 2 bases separated the two germline ends. Germline-derived CDR1 and CDR2 are SGHVS and FNYEAQ. CDR3 nucleotide sequence: TGTGCCAGCAGCTCGGGGGCCAACGTCCTGACTTTC. It encodes CASSSGANVLTF.

This chain joins TRBV7-2 and TRBJ2-1; TRBD2 aligns across 16 bases. CDR3 size: 17 residues. Per germline, CDR1 SGHTA and CDR2 FQGNSA. V lost 5 bases to trimming and J lost 1 base; unmatched junction nucleotides: 2. The CDR3 region has the DNA TGTGCCAGCAGCCCGGGACTAGCGGGGGGGTCCTACAATGAGCAGTTCTTC. Protein sequence: CASSPGLAGGSYNEQFF.

This CDR3 is CAISEGQSLNQPQHF. CDR3 DNA sequence: TGTGCCATCAGTGAGGGGCAGAGCCTTAATCAGCCCCAGCATTTT. The chain recombines TRBV10-3 with TRBJ1-5; D remains unclear. Trimming shortened V by 2 bases and J by 4 bases, and 12 bases separated the two germline ends. The CDR3 sequence is 15 residues long. Germline V gene lookup returns CDR1 ENHRY and CDR2 SYGVKD.

This CDR3 is CASSQDRRGRNQPQHF. CDR3 nucleotide sequence: TGCGCCAGCAGCCAAGATCGGCGCGGGCGCAATCAGCCCCAGCATTTT. The rearrangement joins TRBV4-1 to TRBJ1-5; D is ambiguous. Germline values: CDR1 MGHRA, CDR2 YSYEKL. The V gene lost 0 bases and the J gene lost 2 bases, with 11 bases spanning the gap. The length of the CDR3 is 16 residues.

This clone was detected only a few times. This chain joins TRBV28 and TRBJ1-5, with 8 bases that match TRBD1. In germline, CDR1 is MDHEN, CDR2 SYDVKM. This CDR3 contains 15 residues. V trimming: 6 bases; J trimming: 5 bases; junction bases outside the gene matches: 9. The CDR3 DNA is TGTGCCAGCAGGAACAGGGGGAGTAGGGATCAGCCCCAGCATTTT. The encoded protein is CASRNRGSRDQPQHF.

About this clone itself: At one end, the junction sequence differs from germline, possibly due to a read error. The rearrangement uses TRBV5-6 and TRBJ2-1; tentatively, D is TRBD1 (6 bases). CDR1 and CDR2 (germline): SGHDT, YYEEEE. This CDR3 spans 14 amino acids. CDR3 loop: CASSLERTGTPLIF. DNA for the CDR3: TGTGCCAGCAGCTTGGAACGAACAGGGACACCATTGATCTTC.

The table lists this clone with a count of one. The J gene is TRBJ2-2, the V gene TRBV5-4; 13 bases match TRBD2. The CDR3 totals 18 residues. Per the germline V gene, CDR1 is SGHNT and CDR2 is YYREEE (reference sequence). V trimming: 0 bases; J trimming: 8 bases; junction bases outside the gene matches: 10. CDR3 in DNA: TGTGCCAGCAGCTTGGACCGGACTAGCGGGAGTGGGACAGGGGAGCTGTTTTTT. Encoded protein: CASSLDRTSGSGTGELFF.

The chain has TRBV11-3 and TRBJ2-5; 7 nucleotides line up with TRBD2. V trimming: 5 bases; J trimming: 7 bases; junction bases outside the gene matches: 7. CDR3 length: 13 amino acids. Germline V CDR1 and CDR2: SGHNT, YENEEA. The CDR3 nucleotides read TGTGCCAGCAGCAGGGAGGGCCAGGGGACCCAGTACTTC. It encodes CASSREGQGTQYF.

CDR3 DNA: TGTGCCAGTAGAAAGGAGACAGGGGGGAGTTTCACCTCTGGGGCCAACGTCCTGACTTTC. Its translation is CASRKETGGSFTSGANVLTF. The chain couples TRBV19 to TRBJ2-6; 9 bases match TRBD1. This CDR3 region has 20 residues. Looked up from germline, CDR1 is LNHDA and CDR2 is SQIVND (reference sequence). The trim removed 6 bases at V and 0 bases at J, leaving 15 bases unmatched.